The rows below give T cell receptor beta chains drawn from one sample of a study of early T cells in non-severe SARS-CoV-2 infection. TCRdb used MiXCR to reprocess the 5' RACE reads, holding one entry per CDR3 protein. The sample contains around 57,000 distinct CDR3 sequences, approximately 6.1% of which appear only once. The sequences come from whole blood, collected at baseline. The source is an adult who was a healthcare worker with PCR-confirmed SARS-CoV-2 infection or an uninfected control (not recorded which). CDR3s include the opening cysteine and the closing phenylalanine or tryptophan. The D gene is left open where the match is weak. Only some rows state a clone size, as once, few, many or a class for expanded clones.

TRBV28	many	TRBJ1-2	.	TGTGCCACCACGGGGTTTAACTATGGCTACACCTTC	CATTGFNYGYTF
TRBV7-6	many	TRBJ2-1	TRBD2	TGTGCCAGCAGCTTAGTAGCGGGAGCCTCCTACAATGAGCAGTTCTTC	CASSLVAGASYNEQFF
TRBV11-2	many	TRBJ2-1	.	TGTGCCAGCAGCTTAGGTAGCGACGAGCAGTTCTTC	CASSLGSDEQFF
TRBV9	few	TRBJ2-2	TRBD2	TGTGCCAGCAGCGTAGAGAGCGGGGCACCCAGGAACACCGGGGAGCTGTTTTTT	CASSVESGAPRNTGELFF
TRBV6-5	many	TRBJ2-2	.	TGTGCCAGCAGTTACGGTAGCGGGGAGCTGTTTTTT	CASSYGSGELFF
TRBV28	many	TRBJ2-3	.	TGTGCCAGCAGTTCCGGGGTCCCAGATACGCAGTATTTT	CASSSGVPDTQYF
TRBV7-8	many	TRBJ1-1	.	TGTGCCAGCAGCAGGACAAGGGATGACACTGAAGCTTTCTTT	CASSRTRDDTEAFF
TRBV6-2/TRBV6-3	.	TRBJ2-1	.	TGTACCAGCCACCGGGACCATTACAATGAGCAGTTCTTC	CTSHRDHYNEQFF
TRBV3-1	few	TRBJ2-7	.	TGTGCCAGCAGTTACAACTCCTACGAGCAGTACTTC	CASSYNSYEQYF
TRBV6-6	many	TRBJ2-7	TRBD2	TGTGCCAGCAGTTTCGGACTAGCGGCCTACGAGCAGTACTTC	CASSFGLAAYEQYF
TRBV6-6	few	TRBJ1-1	.	TGTGCCAGCAGTTACTCGAGGGACACTGAAGCTTTCTTT	CASSYSRDTEAFF
TRBV7-9	many	TRBJ2-1	TRBD2	TGTGCCAGCAGCTACTCGCTAGCGGGAGGGGACAATGAGCAGTTCTTC	CASSYSLAGGDNEQFF
TRBV11-3	few	TRBJ2-1	TRBD2	TGTGGCAGCAGCTTATACTCATCGGGAGGGGCGAATGAGCAGTTCTTC	CGSSLYSSGGANEQFF
TRBV7-7	.	TRBJ2-3	.	TGTGCCAGCAGTTACTCCCTAGGCACAGATACGCAGTATTTT	CASSYSLGTDTQYF
TRBV5-1	.	TRBJ2-5	.	TGCGCCAGCAATCTGGCGGGAAACCCCCAAGAGACCCAGTACTTC	CASNLAGNPQETQYF
TRBV10-3	many	TRBJ1-1	.	TGTGCCATCAGTGAAGGGGTTGAGGGGAACACTGAAGCTTTCTTT	CAISEGVEGNTEAFF
TRBV6-5	many	TRBJ2-1	.	TGTGCCAGCAGCCCCGGGCAGGGGTGGAATGAGCAGTTCTTC	CASSPGQGWNEQFF
TRBV19	many	TRBJ2-3	.	TGTGCCAGTAGTATAGACTCCGGGACTCATTTCACAGATACGCAGTATTTT	CASSIDSGTHFTDTQYF
TRBV7-2	.	TRBJ2-4	TRBD1	TGTGCCAGCAACAATGGACAGGGCAACATTCAGTACTTC	CASNNGQGNIQYF
TRBV20-1	many	TRBJ2-1	.	TGCAGTGCTCTAACTAGCAGCTCCTACAATGAGCAGTTCTTC	CSALTSSSYNEQFF
TRBV7-6	many	TRBJ2-3	TRBD2	TGTGCCAGCAGCCTCGGGGGGTGGAGGACAGATACGCAGTATTTT	CASSLGGWRTDTQYF
TRBV6-2/TRBV6-3	many	TRBJ1-1	.	TGTGCCAGCACCCCAGACACATACACTGAAGCTTTCTTT	CASTPDTYTEAFF
TRBV18	.	TRBJ2-5	TRBD1	TGTGCCAGCTCACTTTTAGGGACAGGGGTGCAAGAGACCCAGTACTTC	CASSLLGTGVQETQYF
TRBV12-3/TRBV12-4	.	TRBJ1-6	.	TGTGCCAGCACCCCCAGGTGGAAGAATTCACCCCTCCACTTT	CASTPRWKNSPLHF
TRBV7-6	many	TRBJ1-6	.	TGTGCCAGCAGCCCCTCGAACGGTTATAATTCACCCCTCCACTTT	CASSPSNGYNSPLHF
TRBV28	many	TRBJ2-7	.	TGTGCCAGCAGTTTCCGGGGGAACTCCTACGAGCAGTACTTC	CASSFRGNSYEQYF
TRBV13	many	TRBJ1-4	.	TGTGCCAGCAGCTCGCAGGGTTCTAATGAAAAACTGTTTTTT	CASSSQGSNEKLFF
TRBV5-5	many	TRBJ2-7	.	TGTGCCAGTAGCTTGGGGGGCGAAGAGCAGTACTTC	CASSLGGEEQYF